A single T cell receptor beta chain is shown here with its context. These data belong to a study of blood T cell repertoires in COVID-19. For the study at large: From T cells, B-cell-depleted T cells, or PBMCs came the material, which was cDNA or gDNA.

The Seattle site enrolled patients during active infection and followed them longitudinally. Profiled with immunoSEQ multiplex PCR; TCRdb holds only in-frame clones, not every one. This table has about 170,000 clones, approximately 84% appearing once. The germline CDR1 and CDR2 sequences are MRHNA and SNTAGT. Trimming took 9 bases from V and 6 from J; bases not matched to a gene: 15. The CDR3 spans 15 residues. Sequencing used peripheral blood. The sequence came from a woman aged 80 or over with COVID-19, enrolled during active disease. The chain has TRBV6-4 and TRBJ1-2; TRBD1 aligns across 8 bases. The CDR3 spells CASKKDRVAKNGYTF. The CDR3, as DNA: TGTGCCAGTAAAAAGGACAGGGTGGCGAAAAATGGCTACACCTTC.